The TCR beta chain described here comes from a study of shared T cell receptors in the human thymus. TCRdb's copy holds only in-frame clones and misses some; the assay was immunoSEQ multiplex PCR. Seen here are about 380,000 clones, 85% to 95% observed once, and the top ten hold about 0.02%. Germline assignment: CDR1 SGHVT and CDR2 SQSDAQ. The trim removed 5 bases at V and 6 bases at J, leaving 19 bases unmatched. CDR3 length: 18 residues. The origin of this receptor is a human donor. Sequencing used thymocytes. The chain has TRBV7-4 and TRBJ2-1, with 7 bases matching TRBD2. This chain's CDR3 is CASSAPHGGGYGGNEQFF. CDR3 sequence (DNA): TGTGCCAGCAGCGCACCCCATGGGGGGGGTTATGGGGGCAATGAGCAGTTCTTC.